This T cell receptor beta chain was identified in a study of cytomegalovirus exposure and HLA in healthy donors. Looking at the study overall: Previous work identified 100 million or so unique TCR beta sequences from about 200 million T cells. Study-wide points: Follow-up analysis later connected one missense variant in DCLRE1C with trimming of TCR beta V- and J-genes. It emerged from a later analysis that several of the most significant clusters appeared to be linked to common viral pathogens.

Of note for this clone: Its antigen is still unknown.

V lost 4 bases and J lost 5; bases outside the gene matches: 2. The germline gives CDR1 SGHDT, CDR2 YYEEEE. The CDR3 has 14 amino acids. Primers: 60 Vbeta forward and 13 Jbeta reverse. Here immunoSEQ multiplex PCR was the method, and the copy in TCRdb shows in-frame clones only, minus some. The sample lists fewer than 200,000 clones, approximately 80% occurring once. Sequencing was performed on PBMCs. The receptor was derived from a man aged 18 to 29 in good health and CMV-seropositive. This chain uses TRBV5-6 with TRBJ2-1; 11 nucleotides align to TRBD2. As DNA, the CDR3 is TGTGCCAGCAGCCATAGCGGGAGGGACAATGAGCAGTTCTTC. Translated: CASSHSGRDNEQFF.